This TCR beta chain was sequenced in a study of blood T cell repertoires in COVID-19. Method: immunoSEQ multiplex PCR; TCRdb's copy keeps in-frame clones and lacks some. The sample holds approximately 50,000 clones, roughly four fifths seen once. The Seattle patients, enrolled during active infection, were followed longitudinally. The CDR3 is made up of 17 amino acids. The germline gives CDR1 SGDLS, CDR2 YYNGEE. Trimming left V 0 bases short and J 1 base short, with 14 bases between. The sequencing sample was made of peripheral blood. V is TRBV9 and J is TRBJ2-1; D is perhaps TRBD2 (5 bases). This receptor was taken from a woman older than 75 with COVID-19, enrolled during active disease. The CDR3 reads CASSVAGGYVSYNEQFF. The CDR3 nucleotides read TGTGCCAGCAGCGTAGCTGGCGGGTACGTATCCTACAATGAGCAGTTCTTC.